These T cell receptor beta chains were read from a single sample in a study of blood T cell repertoires in COVID-19. Using immunoSEQ multiplex PCR, the repertoire was profiled, and TCRdb retains in-frame clones only, with some absent. The table has 150,000 to 200,000 clones, about 85% seen once; the top ten hold 2.1%. Input material: peripheral blood. The receptors originated from a man between 65 and 80 years old with active or convalescent COVID-19. Each CDR3 is given with its conserved first and last residue. Fields, in order: V gene, clone size, D gene, J gene, CDR3 protein, CDR3 DNA. D genes are given only for firm matches. Size values are once, few and many counts, or a class for expanded clones, and some rows have none.

TRBV29-1	once	TRBD1	TRBJ2-7	CSVAPRTGVYEQYF	TGCAGCGTTGCACCTCGGACAGGAGTCTACGAGCAGTACTTC
TRBV10-3	once	-	TRBJ1-2	CAISELQTTNYGYTF	TGTGCCATCAGTGAGCTACAGACCACTAACTATGGCTACACCTTC
TRBV14	-	-	TRBJ1-4	CASSHHQAEKLFF	TGTGCCAGCAGCCACCACCAAGCTGAAAAACTGTTTTTT
TRBV18	-	-	TRBJ1-5	CASSERQGNSNQPQHF	TGTGCCAGCTCAGAGCGCCAGGGGAATAGCAATCAGCCCCAGCATTTT
TRBV6-5	-	-	TRBJ2-5	CASSYSAPIQETQYF	TGTGCCAGCAGTTACTCAGCCCCCATCCAAGAGACCCAGTACTTC
TRBV5-6	-	-	TRBJ2-1	CASSYDREQFF	TGTGCCAGCAGCTACGACAGGGAGCAGTTCTTC
TRBV5-1	-	-	TRBJ1-1	CASSYDPGGVNTEAFF	TGCGCCAGCAGCTACGACCCGGGAGGGGTGAACACTGAAGCTTTCTTT
TRBV18	-	TRBD1	TRBJ2-7	CASSLRIRQGAHTGYEQYF	TGTGCCAGCTCACTGCGCATCCGACAGGGAGCCCATACGGGCTACGAGCAGTACTTC
TRBV7-2	-	-	TRBJ2-7	CASSLEGQIKTYEQYF	TGTGCCAGCAGCTTAGAAGGACAGATAAAGACCTACGAGCAGTACTTC
TRBV28	-	TRBD1	TRBJ2-3	CASRGQGARTDTQYF	TGTGCCAGCAGGGGACAGGGCGCTCGCACAGATACGCAGTATTTT
TRBV5-1	-	-	TRBJ2-1	CASSLSPWNEQFF	TGCGCCAGCAGCTTGAGCCCATGGAATGAGCAGTTCTTC
TRBV7-2	-	-	TRBJ2-7	CASSLEVAVPYEQYF	TGTGCCAGCAGCTTAGAGGTTGCGGTACCCTACGAGCAGTACTTC
TRBV7-8	-	TRBD2	TRBJ2-7	CASSLQVSGGATIYEQYF	TGTGCCAGCAGCTTACAAGTTAGCGGGGGGGCGACAATTTACGAGCAGTACTTC
TRBV2	-	TRBD2	TRBJ2-2	CAWGTSGDTGELFF	TGTGCCTGGGGGACTAGCGGGGACACCGGGGAGCTGTTTTTT
TRBV28	once	TRBD2	TRBJ2-7	CASSLGLVFGYEQYF	TGTGCCAGCAGTTTAGGACTAGTTTTCGGCTACGAGCAGTACTTC
TRBV21-1	-	-	TRBJ2-7	CASSNRDRLVQYF	TGTGCCAGCAGCAACCGGGACAGACTAGTGCAGTACTTC
TRBV19	once	TRBD2	TRBJ2-1	CASNTRGGSGRGEQFF	TGTGCCAGTAATACTCGAGGGGGTAGCGGGAGAGGCGAGCAGTTCTTC
TRBV6-1	-	TRBD1	TRBJ1-5	CASSETGGGTPQHF	TGTGCCAGCAGTGAAACAGGGGGCGGGACGCCCCAGCATTTT
TRBV5-6	-	TRBD1	TRBJ2-5	CASSLQGALTQETQYF	TGTGCCAGCAGCTTGCAGGGGGCGCTCACACAAGAGACCCAGTACTTC
TRBV7-2	-	-	TRBJ2-6	CASSLQVLSGANVLTF	TGTGCCAGCAGCTTGCAGGTCCTCTCTGGGGCCAACGTCCTGACTTTC
TRBV2	-	-	TRBJ1-3	CASSKQLLNSGNTIYF	TGTGCCAGCAGTAAACAGTTACTTAATTCTGGAAACACCATATATTTT
TRBV30	-	-	TRBJ2-3	CAWGPGGGQADTQYF	TGTGCCTGGGGGCCCGGAGGAGGTCAGGCGGATACGCAGTATTTT
TRBV4-3	-	-	TRBJ1-4	CASSQVGGPPQEKLFF	TGCGCCAGCAGCCAAGTTGGAGGCCCACCCCAAGAAAAACTGTTTTTT
TRBV6-5	-	TRBD1	TRBJ2-7	CASIRQGYYEQYF	TGTGCCAGCATACGACAGGGTTACTACGAGCAGTACTTC
TRBV20-1	-	TRBD1	TRBJ2-7	CSASRGGAYEQYF	TGCAGTGCTAGTCGAGGGGGCGCCTACGAGCAGTACTTC